The T cell receptor beta chain under discussion was sequenced for a study of blood T cell repertoires in COVID-19. Measured with immunoSEQ multiplex PCR; TCRdb has only the in-frame clones, and not every one. The sample yields approximately 220,000 clones, roughly 82% seen once. V dropped 1 base and J dropped 10; count of bases not matched to a gene: 22. There are 19 residues in the CDR3. Germline V CDR1 and CDR2: LGHNA, YSLEER. The V and J genes are TRBV4-3 and TRBJ2-7; 10 positions match TRBD2. Sequencing input: peripheral blood. The origin of this receptor is a woman in her 70s with acute or convalescent COVID-19. CDR3 region: CASSQAALAGEIGVGRQYF. CDR3 sequence (DNA): TGCGCCAGCAGCCAAGCTGCCCTAGCGGGGGAAATAGGGGTGGGACGACAGTACTTC.